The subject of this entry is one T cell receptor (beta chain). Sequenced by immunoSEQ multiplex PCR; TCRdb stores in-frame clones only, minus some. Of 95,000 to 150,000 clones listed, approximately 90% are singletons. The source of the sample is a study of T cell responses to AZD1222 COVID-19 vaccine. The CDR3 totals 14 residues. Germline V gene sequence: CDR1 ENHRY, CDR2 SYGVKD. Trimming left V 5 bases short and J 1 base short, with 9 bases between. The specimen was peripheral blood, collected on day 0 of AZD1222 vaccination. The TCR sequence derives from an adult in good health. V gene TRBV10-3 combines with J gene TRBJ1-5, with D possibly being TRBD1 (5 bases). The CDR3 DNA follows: TGTGCCATCAGTTCCGGGACGAGCAATCAGCCCCAGCATTTT. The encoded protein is CAISSGTSNQPQHF.